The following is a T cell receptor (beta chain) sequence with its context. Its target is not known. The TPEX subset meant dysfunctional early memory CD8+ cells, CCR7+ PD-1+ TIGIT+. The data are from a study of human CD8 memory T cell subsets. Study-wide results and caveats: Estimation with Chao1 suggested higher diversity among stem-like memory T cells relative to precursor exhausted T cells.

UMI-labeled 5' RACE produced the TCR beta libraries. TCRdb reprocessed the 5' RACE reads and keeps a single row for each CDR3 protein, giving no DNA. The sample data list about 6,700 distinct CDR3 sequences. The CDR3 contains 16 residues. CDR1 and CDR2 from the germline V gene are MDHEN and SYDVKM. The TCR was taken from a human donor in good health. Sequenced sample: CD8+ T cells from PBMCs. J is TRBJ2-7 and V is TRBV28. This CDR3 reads CASSGFAFGQTYEQYF.